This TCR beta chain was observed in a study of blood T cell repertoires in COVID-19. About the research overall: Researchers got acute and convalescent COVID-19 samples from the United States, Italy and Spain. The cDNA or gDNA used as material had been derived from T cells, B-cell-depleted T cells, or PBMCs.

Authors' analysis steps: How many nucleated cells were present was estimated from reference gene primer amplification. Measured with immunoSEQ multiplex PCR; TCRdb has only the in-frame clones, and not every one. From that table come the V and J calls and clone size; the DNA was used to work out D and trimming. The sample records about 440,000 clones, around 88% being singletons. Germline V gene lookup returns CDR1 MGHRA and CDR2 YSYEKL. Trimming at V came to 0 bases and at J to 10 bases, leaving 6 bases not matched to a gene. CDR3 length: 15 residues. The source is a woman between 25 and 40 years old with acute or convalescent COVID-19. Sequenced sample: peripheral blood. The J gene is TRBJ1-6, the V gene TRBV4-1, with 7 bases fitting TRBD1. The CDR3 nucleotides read TGCGCCAGCAGCCAAGATATGACAGGGAGATCACCCCTCCACTTT. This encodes CASSQDMTGRSPLHF.